This TCR beta chain was identified in a study of blood T cells in healthy people across ages. This clonotype was found a few times. Then a second PCR, running roughly 7 to 11 cycles, was carried out with a sample-barcoded 5' primer and a J-beta primer mix. TCRdb called the 5' RACE reads again in MiXCR, with one record for every CDR3 protein. The sample consists of about 580,000 distinct CDR3 sequences, 45% to 55% of them appearing once. Sequenced input: blood. The sequence came from a man older than 75 in good health.

CDR3 amino acids: CASSESPGQRPFF. The DNA of the CDR3 is TGTGCCAGCAGTGAGTCACCGGGACAGCGACCTTTCTTT. The rearrangement links TRBV25-1 to TRBJ1-1; 7 bases map to TRBD1. Germline V gene lookup returns CDR1 MGHDK and CDR2 SYGVNS. V was clipped by 3 bases and J by 12 bases; unmatched bases: 10. This CDR3 is 13 amino acids long. The variable domain in full, completed from reference TRBV25-1 and TRBJ1-1, reads EADIYQTPRYLVIGTGKKITLECSQTMGHDKMYWYQQDPGMELHLIHYSYGVNSTEKGDLSSESTVSRIRTEHFPLTLESARPSHTSQYLCASSESPGQRPFFGQGTRLTVV.